This T cell receptor (beta chain) originates from a study of CD8 T cells in ankylosing spondylitis. Notes on the study in general: Disease-associated clones were reportedly significantly overrepresented in matched ankylosing spondylitis synovial fluid. What appeared characteristic of ankylosing spondylitis blood was a TCR beta motif of under 10 highly homologous variants. Relatively rare in peripheral blood, disease-linked clones were also CD8+.

Looked up from germline, CDR1 is SGDLS and CDR2 is YYNGEE. This CDR3 contains 15 residues. In regard to this clonotype: Antigen: not known. The junction differs from germline at one of its ends, possibly a read error.

Libraries for TCR beta were made by quantitative 5'-RACE with molecular barcodes. TCRdb analysed the 5' RACE reads with MiXCR anew, one entry per CDR3 protein. Of 310,000 or so distinct CDR3 sequences listed, 20% are singletons. The sequencing input was blood, either unsorted or a sorted T cell fraction (not recorded which). This clonotype was sampled from a male donor with ankylosing spondylitis or in good health (not recorded which). This rearrangement joins TRBV9 to TRBJ2-1; 8 bases line up with TRBD1. Here the CDR3 DNA reads TGTACCAGCAGCCCCCGGGACAGGAGTTACAATGAGCAGTTCTTC. It codes for CTSSPRDRSYNEQFF.